These T cell receptor beta chains were read from a single sample in a study of T cells expressing NK-cell markers. TCRdb reprocessed the 5' RACE reads, keeping one entry per CDR3 protein, no DNA. Listed are 130,000 to 150,000 distinct CDR3 sequences; roughly 12% falls within the top ten. The specimen was blood T cells: a sorted CD56 or NKG2C T cell subset, CD4+ or CD8+ T cells, or bulk PBMC T cells (not recorded which). The origin of the receptors is a young man in good health. The CDR3 runs from the conserved cysteine through the conserved F or W. Fields, in order: V gene, J gene, CDR3 protein.

>TRBV15|TRBJ2-2
CATSGLEGPNTGELFF
>TRBV10-3|TRBJ1-1
CAISGTGGNTEAFF
>TRBV7-9|TRBJ2-1
CASSLNRGTYNEQFF
>TRBV4-2|TRBJ1-1
CASSQDSGPGAFF
>TRBV6-6|TRBJ2-1
CASTGVSTEQFF
>TRBV20-1|TRBJ2-1
CSAIREGASNEQFF
>TRBV9|TRBJ2-7
CASSVEFGGGSEQYF
>TRBV12-3/TRBV12-4|TRBJ2-1
CASSLLVDEQFF
>TRBV7-9|TRBJ2-5
CASSEWAGGTQETQYF
>TRBV5-1|TRBJ1-5
CASSANSNQPQHF
>TRBV29-1|TRBJ2-1
CSGLVFPEQFF
>TRBV30|TRBJ2-1
CAWRAPREQFF
>TRBV2|TRBJ2-1
CASSALPKEQFF
>TRBV29-1|TRBJ2-4
CSVGDRVIDIQYF
>TRBV7-2|TRBJ2-1
CASTRKGANEQFF
>TRBV12-3/TRBV12-4|TRBJ2-2
CASSHTGTGGYTGELFF
>TRBV12-3/TRBV12-4|TRBJ2-3
CAASSSTDTQYF
>TRBV2|TRBJ2-3
CASSTGTSGRTDTQYF
>TRBV28|TRBJ2-3
CASSGLAGVLDTQYF
>TRBV19|TRBJ1-5
CASSMIGFHQPQHF
>TRBV11-2|TRBJ1-1
CASSLEGTPHTAFF
>TRBV27|TRBJ2-5
CASSPRGQTQYF
>TRBV3-1|TRBJ2-2
CASSQDWGLGELFF
>TRBV30|TRBJ2-5
CAWSTGGGPQETQYF
>TRBV6-1|TRBJ2-2
CASRGWSGELFF
>TRBV7-8|TRBJ2-5
CASSPGHLQETQYF
>TRBV23-1|TRBJ2-3
CASSQCWLAGVSDTQYF
>TRBV28|TRBJ2-1
CASSLGPDNEQFF
>TRBV24-1|TRBJ2-5
CATSAPSGRGEETQYF
>TRBV27|TRBJ2-3
CASSWASGTDTQYF
>TRBV25-1|TRBJ2-7
CASSEGLAGGSYEQYF
>TRBV7-6|TRBJ2-1
CASSLVGAEAVYNEQFF
>TRBV19|TRBJ2-1
CASGISGNNEQFF
>TRBV29-1|TRBJ2-5
CSVEDWRGVETQYF
>TRBV5-6|TRBJ2-1
CASSSDTAYNEQFF
>TRBV27|TRBJ1-5
CASSPPGGGTAVQGGNQPQHF
>TRBV9|TRBJ1-5
CASNRQGGNQPQHF
>TRBV7-9|TRBJ1-2
CASSPTLTGGANYGYTF
>TRBV7-9|TRBJ2-1
CAGSLRESPRYNEQFF
>TRBV11-3|TRBJ1-1
CASSLGEGTNTEAFF
>TRBV20-1|TRBJ1-6
CSARDSPGLNSPLHF
>TRBV27|TRBJ2-5
CASSLDPGLAGETQYF
>TRBV24-1|TRBJ2-1
CATSEMPAMLFF
>TRBV4-1|TRBJ2-2
CASSQDSSGLTGELFF
>TRBV13|TRBJ1-5
CARAWRNQPQHF
>TRBV2|TRBJ1-4
CASSDRPTGDYEKLFF
>TRBV25-1|TRBJ2-2
CASSSVTGELFF
>TRBV15|TRBJ1-5
CATQLEGTANQPQHF
>TRBV5-6|TRBJ1-5
CASSLSGRGREPQHF